These 32 T cell receptor beta chains share one sample of origin, sequenced in a study of breast tumors, draining lymph nodes, adjacent tissues. TCRdb used MiXCR to reprocess the multiplex PCR reads, holding one entry per CDR3 protein. The sample records over 150,000 distinct CDR3 sequences, 31% being singletons. Axillary draining lymph nodes of breast cancer patients supplied the node samples. Sequencing was carried out using axillary lymph node tissue. These receptors all stem from a female donor with breast cancer. Some clones in this sample may be carry-over from other donors' samples.

The chain couples TRBV24-1 to TRBJ2-1, with a possible D match to TRBD2 (6 bases). CDR1 is KGHDR and CDR2 is SFDVKD in the germline V gene. V was cut by 5 bases and J by 0 bases, with 16 bases left in between. The CDR3 contains 17 residues. CDR3 nucleotides: TGTGCCACCAGTGGTTCACCAGGGACTCGCTCCTACAATGAGCAGTTCTTC. Encoded protein: CATSGSPGTRSYNEQFF.

This clonotype was observed at least ten times. V is TRBV7-3 and J is TRBJ2-1; D call uncertain. Germline loops: CDR1 SGHTA, CDR2 FQGTGA. This CDR3 has 14 amino acids. The V and J ends lost 3 bases and 4 bases respectively, with 10 bases between them. As DNA, the CDR3 is TGTGCCAGCAGCTTGGGCGGCCCATACAATGAGCAGTTCTTC. This encodes CASSLGGPYNEQFF. The full variable domain, completed using reference TRBV7-3 and TRBJ2-1, is GAGVSQTPSNKVTEKGKYVELRCDPISGHTALYWYRQSLGQGPEFLIYFQGTGAADDSGLPNDRFFAVRPEGSVSTLKIQRTERGDSAVYLCASSLGGPYNEQFFGPGTRLTVL.

This clonotype was picked up many times. The J gene is TRBJ1-4, the V gene TRBV4-1, with D perhaps TRBD1 (5 bases). The CDR3 covers 15 residues. CDR1 MGHRA and CDR2 YSYEKL come from the germline V gene. V shed 0 bases and J shed 8 bases, with 13 bases lying between them. DNA of the CDR3: TGCGCCAGCAGCCAAGATCGGGGGGTCGGGGAAAAACTGTTTTTT. Translation gives CASSQDRGVGEKLFF.

This clonotype was found many times. The chain is built from TRBV7-8 and TRBJ2-7, with D possibly called TRBD1 or TRBD2 (7 bases each). Germline values: CDR1 SGHVS, CDR2 FQNEAQ. Trimming took 0 bases from V and 1 from J, leaving 16 bases between them. This CDR3 spans 17 amino acids. The CDR3 sequence: CASSLARARGGSYEQYF. DNA for the CDR3: TGTGCCAGCAGCTTAGCGAGGGCCAGGGGGGGATCCTACGAGCAGTACTTC.

This clonotype was detected ten times or more. This chain links TRBV4-1 with TRBJ2-7; D perhaps matches TRBD2 (5 bases). Germline V gene lookup returns CDR1 MGHRA and CDR2 YSYEKL. The CDR3 spans 18 residues. Trimming cost V 0 bases and J 7 bases, with 25 bases left between them. CDR3 protein: CASSQDVSASGRTREQYF. The CDR3, as DNA: TGCGCCAGCAGCCAAGATGTTTCGGCCTCCGGACGGACTCGGGAGCAGTACTTC.

For the CDR3, the DNA is TGTGCCAGCACCCACGCGGGGGGCCCCTTTAGGGCCCAGTACTTC. It is translated as CASTHAGGPFRAQYF. The gene calls are TRBV12-3 or TRBV12-4 and TRBJ2-5, with 8 bases aligning to TRBD2. This CDR3 has 15 residues. J gave up 9 bases and V 7 bases, and 16 bases lay outside the gene matches.

As for this clonotype: The missing conserved phenylalanine or tryptophan at the end of this CDR3 makes a read error likely. The CDR3 DNA reads as TGTGCCAGCAGCTTAGCAGGAAGCAAAAACATTCAGTACTGC. It encodes CASSLAGSKNIQYC. This sequence joins TRBV9 and TRBJ2-4; D not certain. V gave up 4 bases and J gave up 3 bases, with 11 bases separating them. The CDR3 length is 14 residues. Per the germline V gene, CDR1 is SGDLS and CDR2 is YYNGEE.

This clonotype occurred many times. V and J are TRBV5-1 and TRBJ2-3, with D hard to call. Germline lookup yields CDR1 SGHRS and CDR2 YFSETQ. Trimming removed 7 bases at V and 2 bases at J, with 20 bases between. This CDR3 has 16 amino acids. The CDR3 sequence is CASGSSWGTDTDTQYF. The CDR3 nucleotides are TGCGCCAGCGGGTCCTCCTGGGGAACCGACACAGATACGCAGTATTTT. Using reference TRBV5-1 and TRBJ2-3 for the parts outside the CDR3, the full variable domain is KAGVTQTPRYLIKTRGQQVTLSCSPISGHRSVSWYQQTPGQGLQFLFEYFSETQRNKGNFPGRFSGRQFSNSRSEMNVSTLELGDSALYLCASGSSWGTDTDTQYFGPGTRLTVL.

The sample holds many counts of this clonotype. The chain has TRBV6-6 and TRBJ2-5; D call uncertain. With 8 bases removed from V and 2 bases from J, the gap between germline ends came to 12 bases. This CDR3 is built from 13 residues. The V gene's germline CDR1 is MNHNY and CDR2 SVGAGI (reference sequence). Here the CDR3 reads CASGIGSQETQYF. CDR3 bases: TGTGCCAGCGGGATAGGGTCACAAGAGACCCAGTACTTC.

This clonotype came up many times. This sequence joins TRBV5-5 and TRBJ1-6; D ambiguous. This CDR3 has 14 residues. Germline CDR1 and CDR2: SGHKS and YYEKEE (reference sequence). The ends were cut back, 2 bases at V and 7 bases at J, with 10 bases in the middle. DNA of the CDR3: TGTGCCAGCAGCTTCAAAAGGGAGAATTCACCCCTCCACTTT. Its translation is CASSFKRENSPLHF.

This clonotype was recorded at least ten times. This chain links TRBV10-2 with TRBJ2-3, with 7 positions matching TRBD1. Germline assignment: CDR1 WSHSY and CDR2 SAAADI. V was clipped by 6 bases and J by 5 bases; unmatched bases: 14. This CDR3 comprises 16 residues. As DNA, the CDR3 is TGCGCCAGCAGAGGTTCTACAGGGGTTAAAGGAGATACGCAGTATTTT. As protein: CASRGSTGVKGDTQYF.

In this sample, this clonotype turned up once. The genes are TRBV11-2 and TRBJ2-7; perhaps D is TRBD1 or TRBD2 (6 bases each). The germline CDR1 and CDR2 sequences are SGHAT and FQNNGV. The CDR3 loop spans 17 amino acids. V lost 5 bases, J lost 0 bases, and 20 bases lay in between. CDR3 in DNA: TGTGCCAGCAGCCGGGGGCCTACAGCGGACTTCTCCTACGAGCAGTACTTC. It codes for CASSRGPTADFSYEQYF.

A single count supports this clonotype. One junction end disagrees with the germline gene, perhaps due to a read error. V gene TRBV6-5 combines with J gene TRBJ1-5; no definite D call. The CDR3 consists of 12 residues. Germline V gene lookup returns CDR1 MNHEY and CDR2 SVGAGI. The CDR3 region has the DNA TGTGCCAGCTGTTACTCCCCTCAGCCCCAGCATTTT. Amino acid sequence: CASCYSPQPQHF.

Comment on this clonotype: One junction end disagrees with the germline gene, perhaps due to a read error. The V gene is TRBV5-1, the J gene TRBJ1-3, with TRBD1 matching 9 bases. The CDR3 totals 16 residues. CDR1 is SGHRS and CDR2 is YFSETQ in the germline V gene. The CDR3 region is CAGSLRQGGTGNTIHF. CDR3 coding DNA: TGCGCCGGCAGCCTAAGACAGGGGGGAACTGGAAACACCATACATTTT.

Turning to this clonotype: A much larger clonotype is one base distant, so this may be a read error. Without the conserved terminal phenylalanine or tryptophan, this CDR3 likely stems from a read error. V gene TRBV11-2 combines with J gene TRBJ2-2, with no clear D. The CDR3 totals 15 residues. V was trimmed by 0 bases and J by 1 base, leaving 6 bases between them. Germline CDR1 is SGHAT and CDR2 is FQNNGV. As DNA, the CDR3 is TGTGCCAGCAGCTTAGATGGAGTGAACACCGGGGAGCTGTTTTGT. The encoded protein is CASSLDGVNTGELFC.

In DNA form, the CDR3 reads TGTGCCAGTAGTATCTATTCGGCGGGAGGTCCAGATACGCAGTATTTT. It encodes CASSIYSAGGPDTQYF. The chain has TRBV19 and TRBJ2-3, with 8 nucleotides matching TRBD2. CDR3 length equals 16 residues. J gave up 4 bases and V 3 bases, and 9 bases lay outside the gene matches. CDR1 is LNHDA and CDR2 is SQIVND in the germline V gene (reference sequence). The full variable domain, in which reference TRBV19 and TRBJ2-3 provide the parts outside the CDR3, is DGGITQSPKYLFRKEGQNVTLSCEQNLNHDAMYWYRQDPGQGLRLIYYSQIVNDFQKGDIAEGYSVSREKKESFPLTVTSAQKNPTAFYLCASSIYSAGGPDTQYFGPGTRLTVL.

This clonotype was recorded a few times. The junction shows a germline mismatch at one end, possibly a read error. V is TRBV6-2 or TRBV6-3 and J is TRBJ1-5; the D gene is possibly TRBD1 (5 bases). The CDR3 is 15 residues long. CDR1 is MNHEY and CDR2 is SVGEGT in the germline V gene. The CDR3 spells CASSHSTQVVQPQHF. The CDR3 DNA reads as TGTGCCAGCAGTCACTCGACACAGGTCGTTCAGCCCCAGCATTTT.

This chain joins TRBV7-9 and TRBJ2-3; 7 nucleotides agree with TRBD2. Germline V CDR1 and CDR2: SEHNR, FQNEAQ (reference sequence). The junction had 4 bases not matched to a gene; V was cut back by 1 base and J by 3 bases. This CDR3 comprises 15 residues. This CDR3 is CASSLGSRGTDTQYF. As DNA, the CDR3 is TGTGCCAGCAGCTTAGGGTCGCGGGGGACAGATACGCAGTATTTT.

This clonotype was recorded many times. This sequence joins TRBV5-1 and TRBJ2-5, with 12 bases identical to TRBD2. The CDR3 loop spans 18 amino acids. V shed 0 bases, J shed 1 base, and the junction held 7 bases outside the gene matches. CDR1 and CDR2 (germline): SGHRS, YFSETQ. The chain's CDR3 is CASSLATSGGLAQETQYF. The CDR3 nucleotides are TGCGCCAGCAGCTTGGCGACTAGCGGGGGCCTTGCCCAAGAGACCCAGTACTTC.

Concerning this clonotype: With a much larger clone just one base away, this may be a read error. The J gene is TRBJ1-2, the V gene TRBV20-1, with a weak D call TRBD1 (5 bases). The germline V and J ends were trimmed by 0 bases and 4 bases, with 15 bases remaining between them. Germline V gene data show CDR1 as DFQATT and CDR2 as SNEGSKA (reference sequence). This CDR3 region has 15 residues. The CDR3 here is CSARDVGARAYGYTF. The CDR3 region has the DNA TGCAGTGCTAGAGATGTAGGGGCGCGAGCCTATGGCTACACCTTC.

This sequence joins TRBV3-1 and TRBJ1-3; D gene uncertain. Trimming stripped 0 bases from V and 4 bases from J, with 4 bases between. CDR3 size: 13 residues. Germline assignment: CDR1 LGHDT and CDR2 YNNKEL (reference sequence). CDR3 protein: CASSQEGGNTIYF. The DNA of the CDR3 is TGTGCCAGCAGCCAAGAAGGGGGAAACACCATATATTTT.

The gene calls are TRBV18 and TRBJ2-3; TRBD1 agrees at 11 bases. Germline trimming cut 3 bases from V and 6 bases from J; bases unmatched to any gene: 5. This CDR3 contains 15 residues. Germline-derived CDR1 and CDR2 are KGHSH and LQKENI. The CDR3 sequence is CASSPPDRGLDTQYF. Written as DNA, the CDR3 is TGTGCCAGCTCACCTCCGGACAGGGGGCTGGATACGCAGTATTTT.

In this sample, this clonotype turned up a few times. This may be a read error: a much more frequent sequence differs by one nucleotide. V gene TRBV20-1 combines with J gene TRBJ2-7; D possibly corresponds to TRBD2 (6 bases). The CDR3 loop spans 11 amino acids. Per the germline V gene, CDR1 is DFQATT and CDR2 is SNEGSKA (reference sequence). The CDR3 reads CSAGNSGEQSF. The CDR3 nucleotides are TGCAGTGCTGGAAACTCGGGGGAGCAGTCCTTC.

Of note for this clonotype: A read error is likely, as this CDR3 ends without the conserved phenylalanine or tryptophan. The chain is built from TRBV19 and TRBJ2-1; 11 bases are shared with TRBD2. Germline V gives CDR1 LNHDA, CDR2 SQIVND (reference sequence). The CDR3 contains 16 residues. Here the CDR3 reads CASSVEGSGRANEQFS. DNA of the CDR3: TGTGCCAGTAGTGTAGAGGGTAGCGGGAGGGCCAATGAGCAGTTCTCC.

This clonotype came up many times. This rearrangement joins TRBV6-1 to TRBJ2-7; 7 positions agree with TRBD1. Germline values: CDR1 MNHNS, CDR2 SASEGT. V shed 2 bases and J 1 base; nucleotides not matched to a gene: 5. This CDR3 comprises 15 residues. CDR3 protein: CASSELLTGSYEQYF. Here the CDR3 DNA reads TGTGCCAGCAGTGAACTCCTGACAGGGTCCTACGAGCAGTACTTC.

The chain couples TRBV10-2 to TRBJ1-4; 8 bases fit TRBD1. Germline loops: CDR1 WSHSY, CDR2 SAAADI. The CDR3 is 13 amino acids. V lost 7 bases, J lost 5 bases, and 3 bases stayed unmatched. CDR3 region: CASNGTGNEKLFF. CDR3 DNA sequence: TGCGCCAGCAACGGGACAGGCAATGAAAAACTGTTTTTT.

Turning to this clonotype: A single base separates this from a much larger clone, so it may be a read error. The rearrangement uses TRBV20-1 and TRBJ2-7; D is possibly TRBD1 or TRBD2 (5 bases each). From germline, CDR1 is DFQATT and CDR2 SNEGSKA (reference sequence). Trimming cost V 2 bases and J 3 bases, with 23 bases left between them. The CDR3 has 17 amino acids. Here the CDR3 DNA reads TGCAGTGCTAGATCCCCATTCTCCGGGGCTAGCATCTACGAGCAGTACTTC. Translating it yields CSARSPFSGASIYEQYF.

In this sample, this clonotype turned up many times. The V call is TRBV19, the J call TRBJ2-2; tentatively, D is TRBD1 or TRBD2 (6 bases each). Trimming pared 7 bases from V and 1 base from J, leaving 13 bases between. CDR1 is LNHDA, CDR2 SQIVND, per germline (reference sequence). The CDR3 has 15 residues. The DNA for the CDR3 is TGTGCCAGTAACGGGGGACATCTGAACACCGGGGAGCTGTTTTTT. This translates into CASNGGHLNTGELFF.

This clonotype was counted many times. This chain uses TRBV2 with TRBJ2-5; possibly TRBD1 for D (5 bases). CDR1 is SNHLY and CDR2 is FYNNEI in the germline V gene. This CDR3 region has 13 residues. The germline V and J ends were trimmed by 8 bases and 2 bases, with 12 bases remaining between them. The CDR3 nucleotides are TGTGCCAGCTTGGTCCAGGGTCAAGAGACCCAGTACTTC. Its protein is CASLVQGQETQYF.

This clonotype has at least ten counts. The rearrangement uses TRBV28 and TRBJ1-3; 7 nucleotides agree with TRBD1. The CDR3 spans 14 residues. The ends lost 5 bases at V and 8 bases at J; junction bases unmatched: 9. In germline, CDR1 is MDHEN, CDR2 SYDVKM. CDR3 sequence reads: CASSGPRGSDTIYF. The CDR3, as DNA: TGTGCCAGCAGTGGACCCAGGGGGTCGGACACCATATATTTT.

The table lists this clonotype with many counts. The chain recombines TRBV5-4 with TRBJ1-2, with 8 bases that match TRBD1. V was pared by 4 bases and J by 4 bases, with 12 bases of the junction left unmatched. Germline CDR1 reads SGHNT; CDR2 reads YYREEE (reference sequence). CDR3 length equals 16 residues. This CDR3 is CASSEGQERVGYGYTF. CDR3 in DNA: TGTGCCAGCAGCGAGGGACAGGAGAGGGTAGGCTATGGCTACACCTTC. Full variable domain (missing parts from reference TRBV5-4 and TRBJ1-2): ETGVTQSPTHLIKTRGQQVTLRCSSQSGHNTVSWYQQALGQGPQFIFQYYREEENGRGNFPPRFSGLQFPNYSSELNVNALELDDSALYLCASSEGQERVGYGYTFGSGTRLTVV.

This chain links TRBV6-5 with TRBJ2-7; TRBD2 matches at 9 bases. Looked up from germline, CDR1 is MNHEY and CDR2 is SVGAGI. The CDR3 is 16 residues long. V was pared by 2 bases and J by 2 bases, with 7 bases of the junction left unmatched. CDR3 sequence: CASSYAGGARAYEQYF. As DNA, the CDR3 is TGTGCCAGCAGTTACGCGGGGGGGGCGCGTGCCTACGAGCAGTACTTC.